This T cell receptor beta chain was profiled in a study of cytomegalovirus exposure and HLA in healthy donors. The overall study: From donors who were HLA-typed, an early data release held approximately 80 million unique TCRs.

PCR primers comprised 60 Vbeta and 13 Jbeta primers. Generated by immunoSEQ multiplex PCR, the TCRdb table keeps only in-frame clones and is missing some. The repertoire consists of around 94,000 clones, with about three quarters occurring once and the leading ten covering approximately 4.2%. Findings and caveats of the study: There was a cluster of highly shared sequence variants that was likely a sequencing artifact. In a later analysis, specific HLA alleles were associated with more than 15,000 TCR beta sequences at a 0.05 false discovery rate.

A note on this clone: The antigen remains undetermined.

Healthy bone marrow donors supplied every sample. This receptor was identified in a woman in her thirties or forties in good health and CMV-seropositive. Sequences were obtained from PBMCs.

CDR3 sequence (DNA): TGTGCCAGCAGGCCCAGAGGGGGCTTTGAGAATGAGCAGTTCTTC. Protein product: CASRPRGGFENEQFF. V and J are TRBV21-1 and TRBJ2-1; the table assigns TRBD1, which was not confirmed against the DNA. TRBV21-1 is tagged as a pseudogene. The CDR3 totals 15 residues.